Listed below are T cell receptor beta chains from one sample, sequenced in a study of T cell changes during pregnancy in multiple sclerosis. The repertoire was sequenced with immunoSEQ multiplex PCR; TCRdb's copy has only in-frame clones and lacks some. The sample includes 55,000 or so clones, approximately 90% of them seen just once. The sample was CD4+ T cells from peripheral blood mononuclear cells, taken in the first trimester of pregnancy. These receptors were taken from a female donor with multiple sclerosis, enrolled in a pregnancy study. The CDR3 runs from the conserved cysteine through the conserved F or W. A D gene is named only where the DNA matches it firmly. Expanded clones get a size class; other rows say once, few or many, or leave the size out.

D | length | J | size | V | DNA | CDR3
. | 15 | TRBJ1-1 | . | TRBV5-1 | TGCGCCAGCAGCCCTGGGGGGGCTAGGAACACTGAAGCTTTCTTT | CASSPGGARNTEAFF
. | 15 | TRBJ1-6 | . | TRBV4-1 | TGCGCCAGCAGCCAAGATGGAGACGGAGGCTCACCCCTCCACTTT | CASSQDGDGGSPLHF
TRBD1 | 16 | TRBJ2-1 | . | TRBV6-5 | TGTGCCAGCAGTTACTCTGCCAGGGGGCTCTACAATGAGCAGTTCTTC | CASSYSARGLYNEQFF
. | 13 | TRBJ1-5 | . | TRBV6-5 | TGTGCCAGCCGGGAGGGGAGCAATCAGCCCCAGCATTTT | CASREGSNQPQHF
. | 19 | TRBJ2-5 | . | TRBV21-1 | TGTGCCAGCAGCAAATCCTCCCGGGACAGGGTTGATAGCCAAGAGACCCAGTACTTC | CASSKSSRDRVDSQETQYF
. | 15 | TRBJ2-5 | . | TRBV4-1 | TGCGCCAGCAGCCAAGTCGGGCTAGCACGGGAGACCCAGTACTTC | CASSQVGLARETQYF
. | 15 | TRBJ2-7 | . | TRBV6-6 | TGTGCCAGCCGGTTCCCCCGAGGCGGATCCTACGAGCAGTACTTC | CASRFPRGGSYEQYF
TRBD1 | 18 | TRBJ1-1 | . | TRBV6-1 | TGTGCCAGCAGTGATAAGGGGACAGGGAGAATAGGGAACACTGAAGCTTTCTTT | CASSDKGTGRIGNTEAFF
. | 15 | TRBJ1-2 | . | TRBV7-9 | TGTGCCAGCAGCTCCGGCCGTCAGGGTAACTATGGCTACACCTTC | CASSSGRQGNYGYTF
TRBD2 | 13 | TRBJ2-1 | few | TRBV19 | TGTGCCAGCCGGACTAGCGGGGGGAATGAGCAGTTCTTC | CASRTSGGNEQFF
TRBD2 | 16 | TRBJ2-1 | . | TRBV5-4 | TGTGCCAGCAGCGACCCCTTACTAGCGGGAACCAATGAGCAGTTCTTC | CASSDPLLAGTNEQFF
. | 16 | TRBJ2-7 | . | TRBV5-4 | TGTGCCAGCAGCCCTCCTCAGAGCAGGGTCCCCTCCGAGCAGTACTTC | CASSPPQSRVPSEQYF
. | 13 | TRBJ2-5 | . | TRBV27 | TGTGCCAGCAGTTTGCTAGCCCAAGAGACCCAGTACTTC | CASSLLAQETQYF
TRBD1 | 16 | TRBJ1-2 | . | TRBV13 | TGTGCCAGCAGCTCTATACGACAGGGTTCTGCTGCTGGCTACACCTTC | CASSSIRQGSAAGYTF
. | 13 | TRBJ1-1 | once | TRBV27 | TGTGCCAGCAGCACAGGACCTCGGACTGAAGCTTTCTTT | CASSTGPRTEAFF
TRBD2 | 17 | TRBJ2-3 | . | TRBV28 | TGTGCCAGCAGTTTACCCGGGACTAGCGGGTACACAGATACGCAGTATTTT | CASSLPGTSGYTDTQYF
TRBD2 | 16 | TRBJ2-3 | . | TRBV6-1 | TGTGCCAGCAGTGTATTTAGCGGGAGCGGCACAGATACGCAGTATTTT | CASSVFSGSGTDTQYF
TRBD2 | 18 | TRBJ2-7 | . | TRBV5-1 | TGCGCCAGCAGCTTGGGACTAGCGGGGGGACCCAGCTCCTACGAGCAGTACTTC | CASSLGLAGGPSSYEQYF
TRBD1 | 17 | TRBJ1-4 | . | TRBV11-3 | TGTGCCAGCAGCCCCGGACAGGGCTATGCAACTAATGAAAAACTGTTTTTT | CASSPGQGYATNEKLFF
. | 15 | TRBJ1-5 | . | TRBV2 | TGTGCCAGCAGGCGTGGGCAGGGTAGTACGGAGCCCCAGCATTTT | CASRRGQGSTEPQHF
. | 16 | TRBJ1-3 | . | TRBV9 | TGTGCCAGCAGCGTAGCGGCAGGACTCTCTGGAAACACCATATATTTT | CASSVAAGLSGNTIYF
TRBD2 | 15 | TRBJ2-1 | . | TRBV5-1 | TGCGCCAGCAGCTTTTTAGCGGGAGAGGTCTATGAGCAGTTCTTC | CASSFLAGEVYEQFF
TRBD2 | 16 | TRBJ2-7 | . | TRBV29-1 | TGCAGCGCTTCCGGGACTAGCGGGAGAAGCACCTACGAGCAGTACTTC | CSASGTSGRSTYEQYF
. | 14 | TRBJ2-6 | . | TRBV19 | TGTGCCAGTATTCAGCGCTCTGGGGCCAACGTCCTGACTTTC | CASIQRSGANVLTF
. | 16 | TRBJ1-4 | . | TRBV7-2 | TGTGCCAGCAGCACTCGTACAGGAGCAACTAATGAAAAACTGTTTTTT | CASSTRTGATNEKLFF
TRBD1 | 14 | TRBJ2-7 | once | TRBV30 | TGTGCCTGGAGTTCCCTTACAGGGGACGGCGAGCAGTACTTC | CAWSSLTGDGEQYF
. | 15 | TRBJ2-1 | . | TRBV18 | TGTGCCAGCTCACCTGGGGGAGGTAGCTACAATGAGCAGTTCTTC | CASSPGGGSYNEQFF
. | 11 | TRBJ1-2 | . | TRBV20-1 | TGCAGTGCTCTCTGGGGGGGTGGCTACACCTTC | CSALWGGGYTF
TRBD1 | 16 | TRBJ1-1 | . | TRBV7-8 | TGTGCCAGCAGCGGCCGGGACAGGGGGTCGAACACTGAAGCTTTCTTT | CASSGRDRGSNTEAFF
TRBD2 | 14 | TRBJ2-7 | . | TRBV29-1 | TGCAGCGTTGCTGGACTAGCGGGATACAACGAGCAGTACTTC | CSVAGLAGYNEQYF
TRBD1 | 14 | TRBJ1-2 | few | TRBV9 | TGTGCCAGCAGCGTAGGGTCCGGGACAGCCGGCTACACCTTC | CASSVGSGTAGYTF
. | 15 | TRBJ1-6 | . | TRBV28 | TGTGCCATAGCTACACTGGACAGATTAAATTCACCCCTCCACTTT | CAIATLDRLNSPLHF
TRBD1 | 17 | TRBJ2-5 | . | TRBV5-6 | TGTGCCAGCAGCTTGGCGGGACAGGGGGTCAGGGGAGAGACCCAGTACTTC | CASSLAGQGVRGETQYF
TRBD2 | 16 | TRBJ2-7 | . | TRBV5-4 | TGTGCCAGCAGCTTGGGTAAGACTAGCGGTGATTACGAGCAGTACTTC | CASSLGKTSGDYEQYF
. | 17 | TRBJ2-1 | . | TRBV7-2 | TGTGCCAGCAGCTTAGGCATTAGCGGAGCCTCCTACAATGAGCAGTTCTTC | CASSLGISGASYNEQFF
TRBD1 | 15 | TRBJ2-7 | . | TRBV5-6 | TGTGCCAGCAGCCCCTCGGGGACAGGGACCTACGAGCAGTACTTC | CASSPSGTGTYEQYF
TRBD2 | 16 | TRBJ2-3 | . | TRBV7-2 | TGTGCCAGCAGCTTAGCTCCCTTAAGCGGGAGTGATACGCAGTATTTT | CASSLAPLSGSDTQYF
TRBD1 | 15 | TRBJ1-1 | . | TRBV30 | TGTGCCTGGATCAAACAGGGGGCGTTGGGGACTGAAGCTTTCTTT | CAWIKQGALGTEAFF
TRBD2 | 16 | TRBJ2-3 | . | TRBV4-1 | TGCGCCAGCAGCCTAATAGAAGCGGGAGCCGTAGATACGCAGTATTTT | CASSLIEAGAVDTQYF
. | 14 | TRBJ1-5 | once | TRBV2 | TGTGCCAGCAGTGAAAATCATAGCAATCAGCCCCAGCATTTT | CASSENHSNQPQHF
. | 16 | TRBJ1-1 | . | TRBV5-4 | TGTGCCAGCAGCTTGGGGGACAAGGTCATGAACACTGAAGCTTTCTTT | CASSLGDKVMNTEAFF